The 5 T cell receptor beta chains in this list originate from one sample, sequenced in a study of technical replicates of blood from a few donors. Using immunoSEQ multiplex PCR, the repertoire was profiled, and TCRdb retains in-frame clones only, with some absent. The sample comprises roughly 80,000 clones, approximately 89% of which are singletons, and less than 0.5% rests with the top ten. Sequenced: T cells isolated from PBMCs. The receptors shown here come from a human donor in good health.

The genes are TRBV28 and TRBJ1-5; TRBD1 matches at 7 bases. The CDR3 runs to 15 residues. Losses at the gene ends were 5 bases for V and 2 bases for J; bases not matched to a gene: 6. Germline CDR1 reads MDHEN; CDR2 reads SYDVKM. The CDR3 nucleotides read TGTGCCAGCAGTCGAACAGGGGAGGGCAATCAGCCCCAGCATTTT. Translation: CASSRTGEGNQPQHF.

The J gene is TRBJ2-7, the V gene TRBV2; 7 nucleotides match TRBD1. Germline CDR1 SNHLY, CDR2 FYNNEI. This CDR3 is 12 amino acids long. Losses at the gene ends were 5 bases for V and 6 bases for J; bases not matched to a gene: 4. As DNA, the CDR3 is TGTGCCAGCAGTCAAAGACAGGGCGAGCAGTACTTC. It codes for CASSQRQGEQYF.

The chain couples TRBV7-6 to TRBJ2-5; D perhaps matches TRBD1 (5 bases). The CDR3 is made up of 14 amino acids. Germline CDR1 reads SGHVS; CDR2 reads FNYEAQ. Trimming took off 5 bases at V and 0 bases at J, with 10 bases between the two ends. The CDR3: CASSPPRDQETQYF. CDR3 bases: TGTGCCAGCAGCCCCCCCAGGGACCAAGAGACCCAGTACTTC.

The rearrangement uses TRBV27 and TRBJ1-1; D is possibly TRBD1 (6 bases). The CDR3 covers 16 residues. The ends were cut back, 6 bases at V and 0 bases at J, with 17 bases in the middle. Germline V gene sequence: CDR1 MNHEY, CDR2 SMNVEV (reference sequence). The CDR3 protein is CASSYNPDSMNTEAFF. The CDR3 nucleotides read TGTGCCAGCAGCTACAATCCGGACAGTATGAACACTGAAGCTTTCTTT.

V usage is TRBV6-6 and J usage is TRBJ2-1; 7 positions agree with TRBD2. The CDR3 length is 14 residues. Trimming took 1 base from V and 7 from J; bases not matched to a gene: 4. Germline loops: CDR1 MNHNY, CDR2 SVGAGI (reference sequence). CDR3 bases: TGTGCCAGCAGTTACTTACCGGGGGGAAATGAGCAGTTCTTC. Translated, it gives CASSYLPGGNEQFF.